This T cell receptor beta chain was captured in a study of cytomegalovirus exposure and HLA in healthy donors. General study points: Further analysis was carried out later, and it showed several of the most significant clusters appearing linked to common viral pathogens.

Donors counted as nominally healthy when sampled, yet unrecorded immune exposures were likely. A note on this clone: Its antigen is still unknown.

CDR3 size: 15 residues. CDR1 is SGHTS, CDR2 YDEGEE, per germline. Deletions cut 6 bases from V and 3 bases from J, with 16 bases between. PCR primers comprised 60 Vbeta and 13 Jbeta primers. Here immunoSEQ multiplex PCR was the method, and the copy in TCRdb shows in-frame clones only, minus some. The sample spans around 74,000 clones; the ten largest clones claim around 13%. This clonotype was sampled from a man aged 50 to 59 in good health and CMV-seropositive. The gene calls are TRBV5-8 and TRBJ1-3; D is uncertain. What was sequenced was PBMCs. The CDR3 DNA follows: TGTGCCAGCAACGATGGACTTTCAATTGGAAACACCATATATTTT. This codes for CASNDGLSIGNTIYF.